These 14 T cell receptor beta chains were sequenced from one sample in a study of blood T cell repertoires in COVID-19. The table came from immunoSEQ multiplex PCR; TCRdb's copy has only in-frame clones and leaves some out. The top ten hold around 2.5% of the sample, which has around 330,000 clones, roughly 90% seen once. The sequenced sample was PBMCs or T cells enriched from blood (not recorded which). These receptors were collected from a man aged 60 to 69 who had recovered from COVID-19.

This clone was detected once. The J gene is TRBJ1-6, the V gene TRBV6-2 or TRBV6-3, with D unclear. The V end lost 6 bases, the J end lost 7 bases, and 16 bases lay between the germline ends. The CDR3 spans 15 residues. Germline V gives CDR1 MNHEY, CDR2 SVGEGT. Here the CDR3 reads CASSLNINSNSPLHF. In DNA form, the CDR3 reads TGTGCCAGCAGCCTAAACATTAACAGCAATTCACCCCTCCACTTT.

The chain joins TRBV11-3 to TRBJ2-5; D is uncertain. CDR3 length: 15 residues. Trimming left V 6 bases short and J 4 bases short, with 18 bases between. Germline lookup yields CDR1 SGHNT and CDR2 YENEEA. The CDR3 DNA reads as TGTGCCAGCAGTCGAATGGCGCTAGGAGTAGAGACCCAGTACTTC. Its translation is CASSRMALGVETQYF.

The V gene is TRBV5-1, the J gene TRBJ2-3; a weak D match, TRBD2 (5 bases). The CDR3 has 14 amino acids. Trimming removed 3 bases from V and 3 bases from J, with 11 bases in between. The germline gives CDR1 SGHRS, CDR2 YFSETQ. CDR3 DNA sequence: TGCGCCAGCAGCTCCGGACTGGGTACAGATACGCAGTATTTT. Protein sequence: CASSSGLGTDTQYF.

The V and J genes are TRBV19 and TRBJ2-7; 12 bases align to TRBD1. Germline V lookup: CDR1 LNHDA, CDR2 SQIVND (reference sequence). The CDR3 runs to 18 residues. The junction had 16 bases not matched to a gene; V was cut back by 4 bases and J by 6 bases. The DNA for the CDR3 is TGTGCCAGTAGTAGCCGGGACAGGGGGCGGCTGCGGGGATCCGAGCAGTACTTC. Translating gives CASSSRDRGRLRGSEQYF.

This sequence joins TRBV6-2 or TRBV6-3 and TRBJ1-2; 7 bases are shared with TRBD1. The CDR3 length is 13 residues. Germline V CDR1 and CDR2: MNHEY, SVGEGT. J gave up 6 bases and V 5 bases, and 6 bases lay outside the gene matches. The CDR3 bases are TGTGCCAGCAGTGAGACAGGGCGAGATGGCTACACCTTC. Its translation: CASSETGRDGYTF.

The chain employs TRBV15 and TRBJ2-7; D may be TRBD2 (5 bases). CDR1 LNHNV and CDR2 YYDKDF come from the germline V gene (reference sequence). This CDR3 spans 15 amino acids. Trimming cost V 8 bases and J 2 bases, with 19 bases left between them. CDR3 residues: CATRSPGSGTYEQYF. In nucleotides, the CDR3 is TGTGCCACCCGGAGCCCCGGAAGCGGTACCTACGAGCAGTACTTC.

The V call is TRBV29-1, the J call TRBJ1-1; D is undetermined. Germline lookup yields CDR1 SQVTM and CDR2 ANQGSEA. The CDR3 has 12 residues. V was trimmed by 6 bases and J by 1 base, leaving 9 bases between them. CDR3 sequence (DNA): TGCAGCGTGGGCCACAGGAACACTGAAGCTTTCTTT. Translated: CSVGHRNTEAFF.

The CDR3 DNA is TGTGCCAGCTCACTGCAGACAGCAAACACTGAAGCTTTCTTT. Amino acids: CASSLQTANTEAFF. The chain links TRBV18 to TRBJ1-1; TRBD1 might be the D (5 bases). V dropped 4 bases and J dropped 2 bases, with 11 bases sitting between them. There are 14 residues in the CDR3. From germline, CDR1 is KGHSH and CDR2 LQKENI. The full variable domain, with the rest looked up from reference TRBV18 and TRBJ1-1, is NAGVMQNPRHLVRRRGQEARLRCSPMKGHSHVYWYRQLPEEGLKFMVYLQKENIIDESGMPKERFSAEFPKEGPSILRIQQVVRGDSAAYFCASSLQTANTEAFFGQGTRLTVV.

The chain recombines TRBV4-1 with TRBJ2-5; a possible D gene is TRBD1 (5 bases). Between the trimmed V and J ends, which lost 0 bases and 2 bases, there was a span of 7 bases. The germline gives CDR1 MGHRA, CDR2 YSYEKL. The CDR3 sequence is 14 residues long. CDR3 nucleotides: TGCGCCAGCAGCCAAGACAGGGAACAAGAGACCCAGTACTTC. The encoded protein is CASSQDREQETQYF.

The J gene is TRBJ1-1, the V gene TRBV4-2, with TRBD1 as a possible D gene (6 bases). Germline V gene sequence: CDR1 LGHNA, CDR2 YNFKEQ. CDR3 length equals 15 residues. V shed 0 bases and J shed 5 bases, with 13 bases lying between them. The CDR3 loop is CASSQDQGMRTEAFF. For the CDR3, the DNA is TGTGCCAGCAGCCAAGATCAGGGGATGAGAACTGAAGCTTTCTTT.

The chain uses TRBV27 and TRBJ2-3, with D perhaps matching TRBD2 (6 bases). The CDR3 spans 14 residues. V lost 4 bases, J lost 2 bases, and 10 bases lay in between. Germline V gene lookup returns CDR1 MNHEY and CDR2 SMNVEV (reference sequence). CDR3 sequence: CASSSGGYTDTQYF. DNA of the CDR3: TGTGCCAGCAGTTCCGGGGGATACACAGATACGCAGTATTTT.

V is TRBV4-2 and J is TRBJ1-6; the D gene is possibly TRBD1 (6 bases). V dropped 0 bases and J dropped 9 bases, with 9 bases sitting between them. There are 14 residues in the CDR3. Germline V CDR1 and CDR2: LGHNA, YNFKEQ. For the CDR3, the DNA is TGTGCCAGCAGCCAAGATCACAGGGCTTCACCCCTCCACTTT. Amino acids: CASSQDHRASPLHF.

The DNA for the CDR3 is TGTGCCAGCAGCTTACCCGGACGACAGTACGAGCAGTACTTC. This codes for CASSLPGRQYEQYF. V usage is TRBV7-2 and J usage is TRBJ2-7, with D maybe TRBD1 (5 bases). V was clipped by 2 bases and J by 4 bases, with 12 bases between them. CDR1 is SGHTA and CDR2 is FQGNSA in the germline V gene. The CDR3 has 14 amino acids.

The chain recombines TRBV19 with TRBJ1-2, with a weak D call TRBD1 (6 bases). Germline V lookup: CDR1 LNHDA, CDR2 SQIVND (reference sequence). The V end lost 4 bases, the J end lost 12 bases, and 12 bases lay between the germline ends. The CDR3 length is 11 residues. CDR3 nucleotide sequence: TGTGCCAGTAGTACCCCCGGGACAAACACCTTC. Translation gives CASSTPGTNTF.